These 23 T cell receptor beta chains originate from one sample sequenced in a study of blood T cell repertoires in COVID-19. This table comes from immunoSEQ multiplex PCR, and its TCRdb copy is limited to in-frame clones, with some not included. The sample shows over 120,000 clones, 76% of them seen only once. Sequencing was carried out using peripheral blood. The receptors originated from a woman older than 75 with active or convalescent COVID-19.

This chain links TRBV5-5 with TRBJ1-5, with 9 nucleotides matching TRBD1. With 4 bases clipped from V and 3 bases from J, the junction kept 5 bases outside the gene matches. CDR3 length: 15 amino acids. Germline values: CDR1 SGHKS, CDR2 YYEKEE (reference sequence). The CDR3 reads CASSDRTGVNQPQHF. The CDR3 bases are TGTGCCAGCAGCGACAGGACAGGGGTCAATCAGCCCCAGCATTTT.

This sequence joins TRBV7-9 and TRBJ1-6; D is undetermined. Germline-derived CDR1 and CDR2 are SEHNR and FQNEAQ (reference sequence). This CDR3 spans 15 amino acids. Trimming took 2 bases from V and 7 from J, leaving 12 bases between them. CDR3 bases: TGTGCCAGCAGCTTACAAACCGCGGAAAATTCACCCCTCCACTTT. Translated: CASSLQTAENSPLHF.

The chain carries TRBV7-3 and TRBJ2-6; possible D gene TRBD2, 5 bases. The CDR3 consists of 16 residues. CDR1 and CDR2 (germline): SGHTA, FQGTGA. Trimming took off 5 bases at V and 0 bases at J, with 11 bases between the two ends. The CDR3 loop reads CASSQSGNSGANVLTF. CDR3 bases: TGTGCCAGCAGCCAAAGCGGCAACTCTGGGGCCAACGTCCTGACTTTC.

Only one count was recorded for this clone. The chain uses TRBV7-2 and TRBJ1-3; TRBD1 aligns across 8 bases. The trim removed 6 bases at V and 0 bases at J, leaving 4 bases unmatched. Germline V gene data show CDR1 as SGHTA and CDR2 as FQGNSA. The length of the CDR3 is 15 residues. The CDR3 nucleotides are TGTGCCAGCAGACCCACAGGGGGCTCTGGAAACACCATATATTTT. This gives the protein CASRPTGGSGNTIYF.

This chain links TRBV7-9 with TRBJ1-6; possible D gene TRBD1, 6 bases. This CDR3 is 15 amino acids long. Trimming took 5 bases from V and 7 from J, leaving 15 bases between them. CDR1 is SEHNR, CDR2 FQNEAQ, per germline (reference sequence). The CDR3 bases are TGTGCCAGCAGCACTTTGACAGGACTCAATTCACCCCTCCACTTT. It encodes CASSTLTGLNSPLHF.

V is TRBV12-3 or TRBV12-4 and J is TRBJ1-2; TRBD1 agrees at 7 bases. The CDR3 consists of 12 residues. V lost 7 bases and J lost 7; bases outside the gene matches: 6. CDR3 protein: CASTLTGAGYTF. The CDR3 bases are TGTGCCAGCACCCTCACAGGGGCTGGCTACACCTTC.

There are a few counts of this clone. The chain links TRBV2 to TRBJ2-2; D is possibly TRBD2 (6 bases). V was shortened by 8 bases and J by 1 base, with 11 bases between the two germline ends. The CDR3 is made up of 14 amino acids. Germline lookup yields CDR1 SNHLY and CDR2 FYNNEI. CDR3 bases: TGTGCCAGCGGGGCGGGGTTGAACACCGGGGAGCTGTTTTTT. As protein: CASGAGLNTGELFF.

The rearrangement joins TRBV6-5 to TRBJ1-5; 8 bases agree with TRBD1. This CDR3 contains 13 residues. Per the germline V gene, CDR1 is MNHEY and CDR2 is SVGAGI. V dropped 6 bases and J dropped 9; count of bases not matched to a gene: 7. The CDR3 sequence: CASRSGQGGPQHF. CDR3 nucleotides: TGTGCCAGCAGGTCAGGACAGGGTGGGCCCCAGCATTTT.

As DNA, the CDR3 is TGTGCCAGCTCAGCCGGGACAGCGTTCCTGGGCTACACCTTC. It specifies CASSAGTAFLGYTF. The chain is built from TRBV18 and TRBJ1-2; 7 bases are a match to TRBD1. Germline CDR1 and CDR2: KGHSH and LQKENI. V lost 5 bases, J lost 8 bases, and 11 bases stayed unmatched. The CDR3 runs to 14 residues. Together with reference TRBV18 and TRBJ1-2, the CDR3 gives the full variable domain: NAGVMQNPRHLVRRRGQEARLRCSPMKGHSHVYWYRQLPEEGLKFMVYLQKENIIDESGMPKERFSAEFPKEGPSILRIQQVVRGDSAAYFCASSAGTAFLGYTFGSGTRLTVV.

V is TRBV19 and J is TRBJ1-6; D is perhaps TRBD1 (6 bases). The germline V gene has CDR1 LNHDA and CDR2 SQIVND (reference sequence). The CDR3 is 14 amino acids. V lost 6 bases and J lost 4, with 10 bases in between. This CDR3 reads CASSLQGYNSPLHF. The CDR3 nucleotides are TGTGCCAGTAGCCTACAGGGATATAATTCACCCCTCCACTTT.

DNA for the CDR3: TGTGCCAGCAGCCAGGGGGACACTGGCTATGGCTACACCTTC. Protein: CASSQGDTGYGYTF. The chain carries TRBV3-1 (or the pseudogene TRBV3-2) and TRBJ1-2, with D perhaps matching TRBD1 (6 bases). The germline V gene has CDR1 LGHDT and CDR2 YNNKEL (reference sequence). The V and J ends lost 3 bases and 4 bases respectively, with 12 bases between them. The CDR3 is made up of 14 amino acids.

In its sample, this clone was seen a few times. This rearrangement joins TRBV11-3 to TRBJ2-2, with D uncertain. Germline V CDR1 and CDR2: SGHNT, YENEEA. Deletions cut 3 bases from V and 7 bases from J, with 9 bases between. CDR3 length equals 13 residues. Here the CDR3 DNA reads TGTGCCAGCAGCTTCTATCCCCTCGGGGAGCTGTTTTTT. It yields the protein CASSFYPLGELFF.

This chain uses TRBV19 with TRBJ2-2; TRBD2 might be the D (6 bases). The germline gives CDR1 LNHDA, CDR2 SQIVND (reference sequence). The CDR3 consists of 16 residues. The germline V and J ends were trimmed by 7 bases and 4 bases, with 19 bases remaining between them. CDR3 region: CASNPRAGPGTGELFF. DNA of the CDR3: TGTGCCAGTAACCCTAGGGCGGGGCCGGGCACCGGGGAGCTGTTTTTT.

The chain is built from TRBV5-3 and TRBJ1-1; no firm D call. TRBV5-3 is given ORF status, its function remaining uncertain. Trimming cost V 0 bases and J 4 bases, with 7 bases left between them. The CDR3 runs 13 residues. In DNA, the CDR3 is TGTGCCAGAAGCTTGGCAGCGGCCACTGAAGCTTTCTTT. It translates to CARSLAAATEAFF.

The CDR3 protein is CASSLTGGGTNEKLFF. The CDR3 region has the DNA TGCGCCAGCAGCCTTACAGGGGGGGGAACTAATGAAAAACTGTTTTTT. The chain links TRBV4-1 to TRBJ1-4; TRBD1 matches at 8 bases. V was clipped by 4 bases and J by 1 base; unmatched bases: 5. Germline CDR1 reads MGHRA; CDR2 reads YSYEKL. The length of the CDR3 is 16 residues.

In its sample, this clone was seen once. V usage is TRBV5-4 and J usage is TRBJ1-6; 9 bases align to TRBD1. The CDR3 consists of 15 residues. V dropped 1 base and J dropped 9; count of bases not matched to a gene: 5. CDR1 and CDR2 (germline): SGHNT, YYREEE (reference sequence). The CDR3 DNA sequence: TGTGCCAGCAGCTTGCGACAGGGGGTAGGTTCACCCCTCCACTTT. Its translation: CASSLRQGVGSPLHF.

The chain couples TRBV4-3 to TRBJ1-5; D is undetermined. The V gene lost 0 bases and the J gene lost 6 bases, with 6 bases spanning the gap. The CDR3 sequence is 13 residues long. Germline-derived CDR1 and CDR2 are LGHNA and YSLEER. The CDR3 here is CASSQDFGQPQHF. The CDR3 nucleotides read TGCGCCAGCAGCCAAGATTTCGGTCAGCCCCAGCATTTT.

This rearrangement joins TRBV5-1 to TRBJ2-5; a possible D gene is TRBD2 (6 bases). The germline CDR1 and CDR2 sequences are SGHRS and YFSETQ. The CDR3 consists of 15 residues. V lost 4 bases to trimming and J lost 5 bases, with 18 bases between them. CDR3 amino acids: CASSPGTAGRETQYF. The CDR3, as DNA: TGCGCCAGCAGCCCGGGGACCGCAGGGAGGGAGACCCAGTACTTC.

This clone was observed a handful of times. The chain carries TRBV28 and TRBJ1-1, with 9 nucleotides matching TRBD1. Germline CDR1 MDHEN, CDR2 SYDVKM. This CDR3 comprises 16 residues. Trimming removed 5 bases from V and 1 base from J; junction bases left unmatched: 8. The CDR3 spells CASSLTGGFWNTEAFF. CDR3 nucleotide sequence: TGTGCCAGCAGTCTTACAGGGGGCTTCTGGAACACTGAAGCTTTCTTT.

This clone was picked up one time. The gene calls are TRBV19 and TRBJ1-5; 9 bases fit TRBD1. The CDR3 has 16 residues. The germline V gene has CDR1 LNHDA and CDR2 SQIVND (reference sequence). The junction had 11 bases not matched to a gene; V was cut back by 2 bases and J by 9 bases. The CDR3 coding sequence is TGTGCCAGTAGTATATCCTCCGGGACAGGGTCGGGGCCCCAGCATTTT. Its translation: CASSISSGTGSGPQHF.

In DNA form, the CDR3 reads TGTGCCAGCAGGAGGAGGACAGGGACCGATGGCTACACCTTC. Translated, it gives CASRRRTGTDGYTF. V and J are TRBV2 and TRBJ1-2, with 8 bases that match TRBD1. The junction had 9 bases not matched to a gene; V was cut back by 6 bases and J by 6 bases. CDR3 length: 14 amino acids. Germline CDR1 reads SNHLY; CDR2 reads FYNNEI. The full variable domain, rest sourced from reference TRBV2 and TRBJ1-2, is EPEVTQTPSHQVTQMGQEVILRCVPISNHLYFYWYRQILGQKVEFLVSFYNNEISEKSEIFDDQFSVERPDGSNFTLKIRSTKLEDSAMYFCASRRRTGTDGYTFGSGTRLTVV.

The rearrangement uses TRBV12-3 or TRBV12-4 and TRBJ1-1; D call uncertain. Trimming removed 7 bases from V and 3 bases from J, with 6 bases in between. The CDR3 is made up of 11 amino acids. This chain's CDR3 is CASTLYTEAFF. CDR3 sequence (DNA): TGTGCCAGCACCCTCTACACTGAAGCTTTCTTT.

The rearrangement uses TRBV19 and TRBJ1-2, with a possible D match to TRBD1 (5 bases). Per the germline V gene, CDR1 is LNHDA and CDR2 is SQIVND (reference sequence). The CDR3 length is 17 residues. Trimming removed 2 bases from V and 5 bases from J, with 21 bases in between. The CDR3 DNA sequence: TGTGCCAGTAGTATACGGGGCGGGAGGTCCAACTGGTATGGCTACACCTTC. Translating gives CASSIRGGRSNWYGYTF.